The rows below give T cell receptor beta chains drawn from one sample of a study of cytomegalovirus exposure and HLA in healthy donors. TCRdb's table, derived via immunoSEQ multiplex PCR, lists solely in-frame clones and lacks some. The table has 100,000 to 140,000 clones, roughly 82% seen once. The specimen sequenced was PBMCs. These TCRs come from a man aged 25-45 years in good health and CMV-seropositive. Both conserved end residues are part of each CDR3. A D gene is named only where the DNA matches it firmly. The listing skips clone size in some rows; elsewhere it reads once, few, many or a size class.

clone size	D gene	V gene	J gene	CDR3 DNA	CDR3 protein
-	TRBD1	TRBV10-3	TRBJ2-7	TGTGCCGTCGGGTTCCCGGGACAGGGGGTTGAGCAGTACTTC	CAVGFPGQGVEQYF
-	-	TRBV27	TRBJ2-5	TGTGCCAGCAGTTTAGGTCGGCAAGAGACCCAGTACTTC	CASSLGRQETQYF
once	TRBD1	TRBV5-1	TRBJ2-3	TGCGCCAGCAGCACCGGGACAGGGGGCACAGATACGCAGTATTTT	CASSTGTGGTDTQYF
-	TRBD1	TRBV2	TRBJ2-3	TGTGCCAGCAGTGTGGGACAGGGCCCAGATACGCAGTATTTT	CASSVGQGPDTQYF
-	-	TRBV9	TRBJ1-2	TGTGCCAGCAGCGTGGGTGGTGACAGACCCCGTTATGGCTACACCTTC	CASSVGGDRPRYGYTF
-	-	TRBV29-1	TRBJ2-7	TGCAGCGTTGTCGAGGTTACCTACGAGCAGTACTTC	CSVVEVTYEQYF
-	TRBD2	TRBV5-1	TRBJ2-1	TGCGCCAGCAGCACGAGGACTAGCGGGGGGGAGCAGTTCTTC	CASSTRTSGGEQFF
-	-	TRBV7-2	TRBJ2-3	TGTGCCAGCAGCTTCCCGCCCTTTGAGAGTACGCAGTATTTT	CASSFPPFESTQYF
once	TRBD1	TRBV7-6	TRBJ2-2	TGTGCCAGCAGCCAAGACAGGGTGAACACCGGGGAGCTGTTTTTT	CASSQDRVNTGELFF
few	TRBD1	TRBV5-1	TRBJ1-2	TGCGCCAGCAACCGGGGACAGGGAAATGGCTACACCTTC	CASNRGQGNGYTF
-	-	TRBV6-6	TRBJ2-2	TGTGCCAGCAGTTATAACGGGGCCGGGGAGCTGTTTTTT	CASSYNGAGELFF
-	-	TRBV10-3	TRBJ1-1	TGTGCCATCAGTGAGTCCATGGCCTTTGGGAACACTGAAGCTTTCTTT	CAISESMAFGNTEAFF
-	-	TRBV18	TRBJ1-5	TGTGCCAGCGCCGATACGGACACAGATCAGCCCCAGCATTTT	CASADTDTDQPQHF
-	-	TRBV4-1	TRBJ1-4	TGCGCCAGCAGCCTCACGACAGGTCCGGGGAGAACTAATGAAAAACTGTTTTTT	CASSLTTGPGRTNEKLFF
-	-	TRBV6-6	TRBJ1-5	TGTGCCAGCAGTTACTTAGGAGATCAGCCCCAGCATTTT	CASSYLGDQPQHF
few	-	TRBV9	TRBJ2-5	TGTGCCAGCAGCGTAGACCCGGAAACAGGGGAGACCCAGTACTTC	CASSVDPETGETQYF
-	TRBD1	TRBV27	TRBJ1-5	TGTGCCAGCAGTCAGACAGGGTCCAATCAGCCCCAGCATTTT	CASSQTGSNQPQHF
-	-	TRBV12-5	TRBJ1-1	TGTGCTAGTGGTTCCCGGGACATATCGACAACTGAAGCTTTCTTT	CASGSRDISTTEAFF
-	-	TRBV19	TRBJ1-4	TGTGCCAGTAGTCCGCGGGGGTTGGGTGAAAAACTGTTTTTT	CASSPRGLGEKLFF
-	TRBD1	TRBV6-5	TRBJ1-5	TGTGCCAGCAGCTCGGGACAGGGAAATCAGCCCCAGCATTTT	CASSSGQGNQPQHF
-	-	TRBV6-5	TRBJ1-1	TGTGCCAGCTGTCGACAGTCGAACACTGAAGCTTTCTTT	CASCRQSNTEAFF
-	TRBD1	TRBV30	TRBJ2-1	TGTGCCTGGGGACAGGGGGCAGGCAATGAGCAGTTCTTC	CAWGQGAGNEQFF
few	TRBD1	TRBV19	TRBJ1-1	TGTGCCAGTAGAAGCGGGGACAGGGACTCTGAAGCTTTCTTT	CASRSGDRDSEAFF
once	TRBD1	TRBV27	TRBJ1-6	TGTGCCAGCAGTTTCTACCGGGACAGGGGGACGCCCCTCCACTTT	CASSFYRDRGTPLHF
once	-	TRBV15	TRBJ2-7	TGTGCCACCAGTAGCGGCCTTCAGTCATATGAGCAGTACTTC	CATSSGLQSYEQYF
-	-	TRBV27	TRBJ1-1	TGTGCCAGCAGTTTATCCCAGGGTAGCACTGAAGCTTTCTTT	CASSLSQGSTEAFF